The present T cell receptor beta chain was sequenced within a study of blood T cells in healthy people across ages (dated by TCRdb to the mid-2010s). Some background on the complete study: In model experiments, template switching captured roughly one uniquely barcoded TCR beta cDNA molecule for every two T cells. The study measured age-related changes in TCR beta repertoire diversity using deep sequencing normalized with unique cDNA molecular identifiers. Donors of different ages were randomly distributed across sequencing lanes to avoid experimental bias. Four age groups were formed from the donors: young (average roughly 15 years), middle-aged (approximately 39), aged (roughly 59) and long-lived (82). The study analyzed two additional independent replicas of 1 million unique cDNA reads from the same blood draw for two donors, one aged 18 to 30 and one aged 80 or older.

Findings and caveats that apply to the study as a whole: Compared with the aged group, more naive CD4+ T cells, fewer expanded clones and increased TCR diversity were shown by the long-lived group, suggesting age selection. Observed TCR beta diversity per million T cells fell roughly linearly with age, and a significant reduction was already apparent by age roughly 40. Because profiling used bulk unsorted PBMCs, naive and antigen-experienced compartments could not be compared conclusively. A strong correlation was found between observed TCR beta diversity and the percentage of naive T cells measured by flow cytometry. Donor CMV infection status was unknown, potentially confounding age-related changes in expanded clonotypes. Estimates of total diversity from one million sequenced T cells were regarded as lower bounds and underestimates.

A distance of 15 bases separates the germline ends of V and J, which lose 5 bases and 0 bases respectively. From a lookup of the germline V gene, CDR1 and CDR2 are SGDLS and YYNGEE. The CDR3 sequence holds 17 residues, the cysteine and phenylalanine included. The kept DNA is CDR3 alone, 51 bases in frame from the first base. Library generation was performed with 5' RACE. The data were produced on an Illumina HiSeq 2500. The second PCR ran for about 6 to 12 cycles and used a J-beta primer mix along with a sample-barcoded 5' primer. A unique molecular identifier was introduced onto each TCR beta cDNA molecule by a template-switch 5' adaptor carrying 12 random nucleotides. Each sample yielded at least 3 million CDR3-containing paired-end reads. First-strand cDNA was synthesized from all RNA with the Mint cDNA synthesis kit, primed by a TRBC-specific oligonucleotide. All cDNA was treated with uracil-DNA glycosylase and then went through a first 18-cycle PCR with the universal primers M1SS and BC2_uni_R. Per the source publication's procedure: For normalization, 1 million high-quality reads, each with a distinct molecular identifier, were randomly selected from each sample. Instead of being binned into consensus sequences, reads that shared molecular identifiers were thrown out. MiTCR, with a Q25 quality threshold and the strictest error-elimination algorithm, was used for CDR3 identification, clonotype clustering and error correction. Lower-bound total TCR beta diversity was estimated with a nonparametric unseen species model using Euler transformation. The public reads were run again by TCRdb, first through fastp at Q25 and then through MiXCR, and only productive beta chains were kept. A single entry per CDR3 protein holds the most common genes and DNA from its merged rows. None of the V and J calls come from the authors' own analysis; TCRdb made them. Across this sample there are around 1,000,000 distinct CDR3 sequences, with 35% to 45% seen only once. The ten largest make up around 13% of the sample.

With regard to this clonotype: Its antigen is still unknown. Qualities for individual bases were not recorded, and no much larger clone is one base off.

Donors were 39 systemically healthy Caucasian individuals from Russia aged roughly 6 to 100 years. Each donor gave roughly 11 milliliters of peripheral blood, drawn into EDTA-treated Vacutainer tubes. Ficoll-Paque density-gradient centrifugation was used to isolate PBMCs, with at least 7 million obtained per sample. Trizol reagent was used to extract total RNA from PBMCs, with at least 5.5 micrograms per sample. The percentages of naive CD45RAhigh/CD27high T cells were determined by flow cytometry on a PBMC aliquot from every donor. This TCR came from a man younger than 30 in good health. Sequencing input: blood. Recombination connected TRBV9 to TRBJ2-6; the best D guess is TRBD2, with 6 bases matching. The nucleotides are TGTGCCAGCAGTTATTCTCTGGGGGGCTCTGGGGCCAACGTCCTGACTTTC. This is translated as CASSYSLGGSGANVLTF.